Each of the 23 T cell receptor beta chains below was sequenced from the same sample in a study of blood T cell repertoires in COVID-19. Clones were read by immunoSEQ multiplex PCR, and TCRdb kept only the in-frame ones, dropping some. The sample has roughly 370,000 clones, 87% seen once. Sequenced sample: PBMCs or T cells enriched from blood (not recorded which). These receptors came from a woman aged 45 to 65 who had recovered from COVID-19.

This clone has only a few counts. As DNA, the CDR3 is TGTGCCAGCAGGGAACAGGGGGCTTACTATGGCTACACCTTC. It specifies CASREQGAYYGYTF. The rearrangement uses TRBV28 and TRBJ1-2; 9 positions agree with TRBD1. Losses at the gene ends were 6 bases for V and 3 bases for J; bases not matched to a gene: 5. Germline V gives CDR1 MDHEN, CDR2 SYDVKM. This CDR3 spans 14 amino acids.

The chain is built from TRBV30 and TRBJ1-4, with 7 bases identical to TRBD1. Germline CDR1 is GTSNPN and CDR2 is SVGIG (reference sequence). CDR3 length: 13 residues. Trimming took 3 bases from V and 8 from J; bases not matched to a gene: 6. CDR3 bases: TGTGCCTGGAGGACAGGGAGATTCGAAAAACTGTTTTTT. It yields the protein CAWRTGRFEKLFF.

The chain is built from TRBV5-1 and TRBJ2-7; 7 bases align to TRBD1. This CDR3 region has 15 residues. J lost 3 bases, V lost 2 bases, and 8 bases had no gene match. Germline lookup yields CDR1 SGHRS and CDR2 YFSETQ. CDR3 residues: CASSLTWDSIYEQYF. CDR3 DNA: TGCGCCAGCAGCTTAACCTGGGACAGTATCTACGAGCAGTACTTC.

The V gene is TRBV2, the J gene TRBJ2-4, with D possibly TRBD1 on 5 matching bases. Germline CDR1 and CDR2: SNHLY and FYNNEI. The CDR3 consists of 17 residues. Trimming shortened V by 2 bases and J by 0 bases, and 14 bases separated the two germline ends. The CDR3 sequence: CASSESSLGLAKNIQYF. CDR3 bases: TGTGCCAGCAGTGAATCATCTTTGGGGCTAGCCAAAAACATTCAGTACTTC.

This chain links TRBV2 with TRBJ2-7; TRBD2 is a possible D gene (5 bases). The germline V gene has CDR1 SNHLY and CDR2 FYNNEI. This CDR3 is 11 amino acids long. Trimming pared 4 bases from V and 4 bases from J, leaving 5 bases between. CDR3 residues: CASSGGYEQYF. In DNA form, the CDR3 reads TGTGCCAGCAGTGGAGGGTACGAGCAGTACTTC.

This clone was seen a few times. J is TRBJ1-2 and V is TRBV9; TRBD1 aligns across 7 bases. Per germline, CDR1 SGDLS and CDR2 YYNGEE. J gave up 3 bases and V 0 bases, and 2 bases lay outside the gene matches. The CDR3 is made up of 14 amino acids. In DNA form, the CDR3 reads TGTGCCAGCAGCGTAGGTGGACAGGACTATGGCTACACCTTC. Encoded protein: CASSVGGQDYGYTF.

The chain recombines TRBV5-5 with TRBJ2-2; D is uncertain. Germline loops: CDR1 SGHKS, CDR2 YYEKEE (reference sequence). Trimming pared 4 bases from V and 1 base from J, leaving 14 bases between. The CDR3 is 16 residues long. The CDR3 nucleotides are TGTGCCAGCAGCCCTGTGGGCCAGGAGAACACCGGGGAGCTGTTTTTT. Protein product: CASSPVGQENTGELFF. The full variable domain, rest sourced from reference TRBV5-5 and TRBJ2-2, is DAGVTQSPTHLIKTRGQQVTLRCSPISGHKSVSWYQQVLGQGPQFIFQYYEKEERGRGNFPDRFSARQFPNYSSELNVNALLLGDSALYLCASSPVGQENTGELFFGEGSRLTVL.

This clone was observed a few times. The V call is TRBV2, the J call TRBJ1-1; weak D call: TRBD1 (6 bases). The germline V gene encodes CDR1 SNHLY and CDR2 FYNNEI. CDR3 length: 16 residues. CDR3 amino acids: CASPNRALQMNTEAFF. CDR3 bases: TGTGCAAGCCCGAACAGGGCCTTACAGATGAACACTGAAGCTTTCTTT.

V and J are TRBV20-1 and TRBJ1-5, with TRBD1 matching over 10 bases. Per germline, CDR1 DFQATT and CDR2 SNEGSKA (reference sequence). This CDR3 spans 14 amino acids. V gave up 3 bases and J gave up 7 bases; unmatched junction bases: 6. The CDR3 spells CSASSGTGAQPQHF. The CDR3 region has the DNA TGCAGTGCTAGTTCAGGGACAGGGGCCCAGCCCCAGCATTTT.

This sequence joins TRBV11-2 and TRBJ2-7; D not resolved. The CDR3 contains 12 residues. In germline, CDR1 is SGHAT, CDR2 FQNNGV. V was trimmed by 4 bases and J by 3 bases, leaving 7 bases between them. The CDR3 nucleotides read TGTGCCAGCAGCTACGAGAACTACGAGCAGTACTTC. This codes for CASSYENYEQYF.

Only one count was recorded for this clone. The CDR3 loop is CASTSIQGDNEQFF. DNA for the CDR3: TGTGCCAGCACCTCAATTCAAGGGGACAATGAGCAGTTCTTC. The chain carries TRBV27 and TRBJ2-1; weak D call: TRBD1 (5 bases). This CDR3 has 14 residues. The germline V gene encodes CDR1 MNHEY and CDR2 SMNVEV (reference sequence). V was cut by 7 bases and J by 5 bases, with 15 bases left in between.

The rearrangement links TRBV28 to TRBJ2-2; D remains unclear. Germline V CDR1 and CDR2: MDHEN, SYDVKM. CDR3 size: 15 residues. Deletions cut 3 bases from V and 5 bases from J, with 13 bases between. The CDR3: CASSFGQVETGELFF. The DNA for the CDR3 is TGTGCCAGCAGTTTCGGCCAAGTGGAGACCGGGGAGCTGTTTTTT.

This chain uses TRBV5-1 with TRBJ2-7; 9 bases line up with TRBD1. The germline V gene has CDR1 SGHRS and CDR2 YFSETQ. The junction had 14 bases not matched to a gene; V was cut back by 6 bases and J by 4 bases. This CDR3 region has 16 residues. In DNA, the CDR3 is TGCGCCAGCACCCTCCGCTGGGGACAGGGACCTTACGAGCAGTACTTC. This gives the protein CASTLRWGQGPYEQYF.

As DNA, the CDR3 is TGCGCCAGCAGCCTCCCACAGGAAGCCTATGGCTACACCTTC. Its translation: CASSLPQEAYGYTF. The V gene is TRBV4-1, the J gene TRBJ1-2; D is possibly TRBD1 (5 bases). V gave up 4 bases and J gave up 4 bases, with 13 bases separating them. The CDR3 extends over 14 amino acids. Germline V CDR1 and CDR2: MGHRA, YSYEKL.

This clone showed up just a few times. The V call is TRBV12-3 or TRBV12-4, the J call TRBJ1-3; D is undetermined. This CDR3 has 12 residues. V lost 5 bases to trimming and J lost 7 bases, with 9 bases between them. The CDR3 DNA sequence: TGTGCCAGCAGTCCCCTCAGGAACACCATATATTTT. This gives the protein CASSPLRNTIYF.

This rearrangement joins TRBV2 to TRBJ1-5; 12 nucleotides line up with TRBD1. The CDR3 has 15 amino acids. The ends lost 6 bases at V and 6 bases at J; junction bases unmatched: 6. The V gene's germline CDR1 is SNHLY and CDR2 FYNNEI. The CDR3 DNA is TGTGCCAGCAGGCGGGACAGGGGGCCGGGTCAGCCCCAGCATTTT. Encoded protein: CASRRDRGPGQPQHF.

The CDR3 sequence: CASSPNRGYNEKLFF. The CDR3 DNA is TGTGCCAGCAGCCCGAACAGGGGGTACAATGAAAAACTGTTTTTT. The genes are TRBV7-2 and TRBJ1-4; 8 positions match TRBD1. J gave up 5 bases and V 5 bases, and 7 bases lay outside the gene matches. Germline values: CDR1 SGHTA, CDR2 FQGNSA. The CDR3 has 15 residues.

The J gene is TRBJ1-2, the V gene TRBV6-2 or TRBV6-3; tentatively, D is TRBD1 (5 bases). From germline, CDR1 is MNHEY and CDR2 SVGEGT. Between the trimmed V and J ends, which lost 7 bases and 3 bases, there was a span of 12 bases. The length of the CDR3 is 13 residues. CDR3 residues: CASTPDTYYGYTF. The CDR3 DNA follows: TGTGCCAGCACCCCGGACACGTACTATGGCTACACCTTC.

The DNA of the CDR3 is TGCGCCAGCAGTGGCGGTAGCGGGGGGCCGGGGACCGGGGAGCTGTTTTTT. It translates to CASSGGSGGPGTGELFF. V is TRBV10-2 and J is TRBJ2-2; the match to TRBD2 covers 10 bases. Losses at the gene ends were 4 bases for V and 5 bases for J; bases not matched to a gene: 10. The CDR3 contains 17 residues. The germline V gene has CDR1 WSHSY and CDR2 SAAADI.

The rearrangement joins TRBV2 to TRBJ1-3; tentatively, D is TRBD1 (5 bases). V lost 7 bases, J lost 6 bases, and 10 bases lay in between. Germline lookup yields CDR1 SNHLY and CDR2 FYNNEI. The CDR3 totals 12 residues. The CDR3, as DNA: TGTGCCAGCACCAGGGCGGTAAACACCATATATTTT. Its protein product is CASTRAVNTIYF.

The CDR3 bases are TGTGCCAGCAGCGTCCGGGACAATGGCTACACCTTC. Protein product: CASSVRDNGYTF. This chain uses TRBV9 with TRBJ1-2, with a possible D match to TRBD1 (6 bases). From germline, CDR1 is SGDLS and CDR2 YYNGEE. V lost 2 bases and J 6 bases, leaving 8 bases between the germline ends. The CDR3 is made up of 12 amino acids.

The V call is TRBV24-1, the J call TRBJ2-2, with D uncertain. In germline, CDR1 is KGHDR, CDR2 SFDVKD. The CDR3 totals 15 residues. Trimming left V 3 bases short and J 3 bases short, with 10 bases between. CDR3 sequence: CATSDPNRDTGELFF. The CDR3 DNA reads as TGTGCCACCAGTGATCCGAATCGGGACACCGGGGAGCTGTTTTTT.

The chain is built from TRBV7-6 and TRBJ1-4; D perhaps matches TRBD1 (6 bases). Deletions cut 5 bases from V and 0 bases from J, with 10 bases between. The CDR3 contains 15 residues. CDR1 and CDR2 from the germline V gene are SGHVS and FNYEAQ. DNA for the CDR3: TGTGCCAGCAGCCGACAGGCCACAACTAATGAAAAACTGTTTTTT. Amino acid sequence: CASSRQATTNEKLFF. The full variable domain, rest sourced from reference TRBV7-6 and TRBJ1-4, is GAGVSQSPRYKVTKRGQDVALRCDPISGHVSLYWYRQALGQGPEFLTYFNYEAQQDKSGLPNDRFSAERPEGSISTLTIQRTEQRDSAMYRCASSRQATTNEKLFFGSGTQLSVL.